These 28 T cell receptor beta chains were sequenced from one sample in a study of blood T cell repertoires in COVID-19. Clones were read by immunoSEQ multiplex PCR, and TCRdb kept only the in-frame ones, dropping some. The table records fewer than 85,000 clones, around 80% of them present only once. Sequenced material: peripheral blood. Source of these receptors: a woman aged 55-75 years with acute or convalescent COVID-19.

This rearrangement joins TRBV5-6 to TRBJ1-2; the D gene is possibly TRBD1 (5 bases). The length of the CDR3 is 15 residues. Trimming pared 0 bases from V and 1 base from J, leaving 10 bases between. Germline V gene lookup returns CDR1 SGHDT and CDR2 YYEEEE. The DNA of the CDR3 is TGTGCCAGCAGCTTGGCCGGGGGTGATAACTATGGCTACACCTTC. It translates to CASSLAGGDNYGYTF.

The chain joins TRBV20-1 to TRBJ1-5, with D perhaps matching TRBD1 (5 bases). Germline assignment: CDR1 DFQATT and CDR2 SNEGSKA (reference sequence). CDR3 length equals 14 residues. With 6 bases removed from V and 3 bases from J, the gap between germline ends came to 15 bases. CDR3 sequence: CSASTGNSNQPQHF. The CDR3 DNA reads as TGCAGTGCGAGTACAGGAAATTCCAATCAGCCCCAGCATTTT.

DNA for the CDR3: TGTGCCAGCAGCCAAGGAGCACTAGCGGGAGTCGGGACCAAAAACATTCAGTACTTC. Translation gives CASSQGALAGVGTKNIQYF. The chain joins TRBV3-1 (or the pseudogene TRBV3-2) to TRBJ2-4; 11 bases map to TRBD2. The length of the CDR3 is 19 residues. The junction had 10 bases not matched to a gene; V was cut back by 1 base and J by 2 bases. The V gene's germline CDR1 is LGHDT and CDR2 YNNKEL (reference sequence).

V and J are TRBV7-8 and TRBJ1-2; D is possibly TRBD1 (6 bases). The germline CDR1 and CDR2 sequences are SGHVS and FQNEAQ. There are 14 residues in the CDR3. The V gene lost 2 bases and the J gene lost 8 bases, with 15 bases spanning the gap. As DNA, the CDR3 is TGTGCCAGCAGCTTAAATAGCCAGGGGCAAGGCTACACCTTC. This translates into CASSLNSQGQGYTF.

This clone was seen a handful of times. The gene calls are TRBV6-2 or TRBV6-3 and TRBJ1-2; 9 bases line up with TRBD1. Per germline, CDR1 MNHEY and CDR2 SVGEGT. The CDR3 contains 13 residues. J gave up 7 bases and V 0 bases, and 0 bases lay outside the gene matches. CDR3 sequence (DNA): TGTGCCAGCAGTTACTCGACAGGGGGTGGCTACACCTTC. Its translation is CASSYSTGGGYTF.

The J gene is TRBJ2-6, the V gene TRBV7-6; TRBD1 is a possible D gene (6 bases). CDR3 length: 19 residues. Trimming removed 5 bases from V and 1 base from J, with 21 bases in between. Germline V gene data show CDR1 as SGHVS and CDR2 as FNYEAQ. The chain's CDR3 is CASSPWTDSSFSGANVLTF. DNA of the CDR3: TGTGCCAGCAGCCCGTGGACAGACTCATCTTTTTCTGGGGCCAACGTCCTGACTTTC.

The chain joins TRBV30 to TRBJ2-7; tentative D call: TRBD1 (6 bases). Germline V CDR1 and CDR2: GTSNPN, SVGIG (reference sequence). The CDR3 consists of 15 residues. Trimming cost V 0 bases and J 2 bases, with 14 bases left between them. CDR3 loop: CAWSVGPDSAYEQYF. DNA for the CDR3: TGTGCCTGGAGTGTAGGTCCGGACAGTGCCTACGAGCAGTACTTC. The full variable domain, with the rest looked up from reference TRBV30 and TRBJ2-7, is SQTIHQWPATLVQPVGSPLSLECTVEGTSNPNLYWYRQAAGRGLQLLFYSVGIGQISSEVPQNLSASRPQDRQFILSSKKLLLSDSGFYLCAWSVGPDSAYEQYFGPGTRLTVT.

The chain uses TRBV3-1 (or the pseudogene TRBV3-2) and TRBJ2-2; no firm D call. CDR1 is LGHDT, CDR2 YNNKEL, per germline (reference sequence). The V end lost 3 bases, the J end lost 5 bases, and 13 bases lay between the germline ends. CDR3 size: 15 residues. Here the CDR3 reads CASSHLGGKTGELFF. The CDR3 DNA is TGTGCCAGCAGCCACCTCGGCGGAAAGACCGGGGAGCTGTTTTTT.

This clone is medium-sized by share. V is TRBV6-1 and J is TRBJ1-1, with D tentatively TRBD1 (6 bases). The ends were cut back, 3 bases at V and 3 bases at J, with 8 bases in the middle. The CDR3 consists of 13 residues. Germline V CDR1 and CDR2: MNHNS, SASEGT. DNA for the CDR3: TGTGCCAGCAGTGACGGACAGTACACTGAAGCTTTCTTT. It yields the protein CASSDGQYTEAFF.

The genes are TRBV5-4 and TRBJ1-2; D perhaps matches TRBD1 (6 bases). Per the germline V gene, CDR1 is SGHNT and CDR2 is YYREEE (reference sequence). V shed 1 base and J shed 3 bases, with 10 bases lying between them. CDR3 length equals 14 residues. CDR3 nucleotides: TGTGCCAGCAGCTTGCCCAGGGGCGACTATGGCTACACCTTC. Its protein product is CASSLPRGDYGYTF.

The V and J genes are TRBV7-9 and TRBJ1-1; D is uncertain. With 5 bases removed from V and 8 bases from J, the gap between germline ends came to 15 bases. The germline V gene encodes CDR1 SEHNR and CDR2 FQNEAQ (reference sequence). The CDR3 contains 13 residues. CDR3 coding DNA: TGTGCCAGCAGCCCCGGAGGGCCGAGGGAAGCTTTCTTT. Translated, it gives CASSPGGPREAFF.

This chain links TRBV5-1 with TRBJ2-5; no clear D. The CDR3 runs 12 residues. V was cut by 4 bases and J by 5 bases, with 9 bases left in between. The V gene's germline CDR1 is SGHRS and CDR2 YFSETQ. CDR3 nucleotide sequence: TGCGCCAGCAGCCTAAAGAGGGAGACCCAGTACTTC. It encodes CASSLKRETQYF.

The rearrangement uses TRBV7-6 and TRBJ1-5; the D gene is possibly TRBD1 (5 bases). The germline gives CDR1 SGHVS, CDR2 FNYEAQ. This CDR3 has 16 amino acids. Trimming took 3 bases from V and 7 from J, leaving 19 bases between them. CDR3 nucleotide sequence: TGTGCCAGCAGCTTGGGGGGTGTCGGGCTAGGACAGCCCCAGCATTTT. This gives the protein CASSLGGVGLGQPQHF.

Points on this clone: One end of the junction fails to match germline, which may point to a read error. The rearrangement links TRBV7-7 to TRBJ2-1; 8 bases are shared with TRBD1. The CDR3 sequence is 15 residues long. CDR1 and CDR2 from the germline V gene are SSHAT and FNYEAQ (reference sequence). The CDR3 nucleotides are TGTGCTAGCAGCCCCGACAGGGGAGGCGGAGATGAGCAGTTCTTC. Translated: CASSPDRGGGDEQFF.

The rearrangement uses TRBV7-3 and TRBJ2-2; 15 bases map to TRBD2. Germline V gives CDR1 SGHTA, CDR2 FQGTGA. CDR3 length: 20 amino acids. V shed 1 base and J 0 bases; nucleotides not matched to a gene: 6. CDR3 sequence reads: CASSLSRGLAGGTNTGELFF. The CDR3 DNA follows: TGTGCCAGCAGCTTAAGCAGGGGACTAGCGGGGGGTACGAACACCGGGGAGCTGTTTTTT. Full variable domain (outside the CDR3, taken from reference TRBV7-3 and TRBJ2-2): GAGVSQTPSNKVTEKGKYVELRCDPISGHTALYWYRQSLGQGPEFLIYFQGTGAADDSGLPNDRFFAVRPEGSVSTLKIQRTERGDSAVYLCASSLSRGLAGGTNTGELFFGEGSRLTVL.

The chain recombines TRBV7-6 with TRBJ2-1; D might be TRBD1 (5 bases). The CDR3 is made up of 13 amino acids. V shed 0 bases and J shed 10 bases, with 10 bases lying between them. The V gene's germline CDR1 is SGHVS and CDR2 FNYEAQ. CDR3 coding DNA: TGTGCCAGCAGCTTAGCTGGGGCAGGGGAGCAGTTCTTC. Encoded protein: CASSLAGAGEQFF.

CDR3: CAWSVQGQGTDTQYF. In DNA form, the CDR3 reads TGTGCCTGGAGTGTACAGGGGCAGGGCACAGATACGCAGTATTTT. The V call is TRBV30, the J call TRBJ2-3; 7 nucleotides align to TRBD1. This CDR3 has 15 residues. After removal of 0 bases from V and 1 base from J, the junction contained 4 bases not matched to a gene. From germline, CDR1 is GTSNPN and CDR2 SVGIG (reference sequence).

In its sample, this clone was seen a few times. This chain joins TRBV7-2 and TRBJ2-1; the D gene is possibly TRBD1 (6 bases). The V gene's germline CDR1 is SGHTA and CDR2 FQGNSA. The CDR3 length is 14 residues. Trimming removed 3 bases at V and 4 bases at J, with 10 bases between. For the CDR3, the DNA is TGTGCCAGCAGCTTCTCGACAGGTTACAATGAGCAGTTCTTC. Protein sequence: CASSFSTGYNEQFF.

This clone appeared a few times. The V gene is TRBV30, the J gene TRBJ1-5, with TRBD1 matching 8 bases. V shed 6 bases and J 1 base; nucleotides not matched to a gene: 2. Germline-derived CDR1 and CDR2 are GTSNPN and SVGIG (reference sequence). The CDR3 covers 13 residues. The CDR3 DNA is TGTGCCTGCAGGGGGCAGAGCAATCAGCCCCAGCATTTT. This translates into CACRGQSNQPQHF. The complete variable domain, with remaining parts taken from reference TRBV30 and TRBJ1-5, reads SQTIHQWPATLVQPVGSPLSLECTVEGTSNPNLYWYRQAAGRGLQLLFYSVGIGQISSEVPQNLSASRPQDRQFILSSKKLLLSDSGFYLCACRGQSNQPQHFGDGTRLSIL.

This rearrangement joins TRBV24-1 to TRBJ2-5; 7 bases line up with TRBD1. The CDR3 runs to 15 residues. Germline V gene lookup returns CDR1 KGHDR and CDR2 SFDVKD. The V gene end was trimmed by 3 bases and the J gene end by 5 bases; junction bases not matched to a gene: 8. The CDR3 reads CATSDVGTAGETQYF. In nucleotides, the CDR3 is TGTGCCACCAGTGATGTCGGGACAGCCGGTGAGACCCAGTACTTC.

J is TRBJ1-2 and V is TRBV20-1; D unclear. This CDR3 has 12 residues. The V end was cut by 3 bases, the J end by 4 bases, with 9 bases between. Germline-derived CDR1 and CDR2 are DFQATT and SNEGSKA (reference sequence). CDR3 coding DNA: TGCAGTGCTAGTCGGGAGGGCTATGGCTACACCTTC. This sequence encodes CSASREGYGYTF.

For the CDR3, the DNA is TGTGCCATCAGCCCCCAACAGGGGGGGAGTGAAGCTTTCTTT. It encodes CAISPQQGGSEAFF. This chain connects TRBV10-3 to TRBJ1-1, with 8 bases that match TRBD1. The CDR3 runs 14 residues. Trimming took 6 bases from V and 7 from J; bases not matched to a gene: 10. The germline V gene has CDR1 ENHRY and CDR2 SYGVKD.

J is TRBJ1-2 and V is TRBV7-2; possible D gene TRBD1, 5 bases. CDR1 and CDR2 from the germline V gene are SGHTA and FQGNSA. Trimming shortened V by 5 bases and J by 5 bases, and 12 bases separated the two germline ends. The CDR3 is 13 amino acids. CDR3 amino acids: CASSHGGVYGYTF. The CDR3 DNA is TGTGCCAGCAGCCATGGGGGGGTATATGGCTACACCTTC.

The chain recombines TRBV7-6 with TRBJ1-5; D is undetermined. There are 16 residues in the CDR3. Trimming pared 0 bases from V and 5 bases from J, leaving 14 bases between. The germline V gene encodes CDR1 SGHVS and CDR2 FNYEAQ. CDR3 loop: CASSLAGLPGDQPQHF. In DNA, the CDR3 is TGTGCCAGCAGCTTAGCGGGTCTCCCCGGGGATCAGCCCCAGCATTTT.

In this sample, this clone turned up once. The genes are TRBV5-1 and TRBJ2-1; 8 bases map to TRBD2. The CDR3 length is 16 residues. V was pared by 2 bases and J by 3 bases, with 7 bases of the junction left unmatched. Germline CDR1 SGHRS, CDR2 YFSETQ. The DNA of the CDR3 is TGCGCCAGCAGCTTCGGTATCAGCGGGGGCTACAATGAGCAGTTCTTC. The encoded protein is CASSFGISGGYNEQFF.

The CDR3 coding sequence is TGTGCCAGCAGCTTGGTCGGTGGCGGGATCGAAGAGACCCAGTACTTC. This translates into CASSLVGGGIEETQYF. This sequence joins TRBV5-4 and TRBJ2-5; a weak D match, TRBD2 (6 bases). This CDR3 comprises 16 residues. Germline CDR1 is SGHNT and CDR2 is YYREEE (reference sequence). The germline V and J ends were trimmed by 0 bases and 3 bases, with 15 bases remaining between them.

The chain recombines TRBV19 with TRBJ1-2, with TRBD1 identical over 9 bases. Trimming removed 3 bases from V and 7 bases from J; junction bases left unmatched: 6. The CDR3 runs 14 residues. Per germline, CDR1 LNHDA and CDR2 SQIVND (reference sequence). The CDR3 here is CASSMPGQGGGYTF. The CDR3, as DNA: TGTGCCAGTAGTATGCCGGGACAGGGAGGTGGCTACACCTTC.

This chain joins TRBV30 and TRBJ1-4; D is unresolved. The CDR3 consists of 13 residues. The germline gives CDR1 GTSNPN, CDR2 SVGIG (reference sequence). Trimming took off 2 bases at V and 8 bases at J, with 12 bases between the two ends. CDR3 region: CAWSLGTAEKLFF. The CDR3 region has the DNA TGTGCCTGGAGTTTGGGTACAGCCGAAAAACTGTTTTTT.